These 19 T cell receptor beta chains originate from one sample sequenced in a study of T cells in Graves' hyperthyroidism and ophthalmopathy. TCR beta CDR3 sequences were amplified from RNA transcripts. HTBI primers were employed in a first-round RT-PCR of the TCR CDR3. TCRdb re-called the multiplex PCR reads through MiXCR, storing one row per CDR3 protein. The table has nearly 600,000 distinct CDR3 sequences, approximately 15% seen once. Sequenced: blood. The receptors were gathered from a woman aged 30 to 39 with Graves' hyperthyroidism that later progressed to Graves' ophthalmopathy.

V is TRBV30 and J is TRBJ1-5, with D perhaps TRBD1 (5 bases). The CDR3 is made up of 16 amino acids. Per germline, CDR1 GTSNPN and CDR2 SVGIG (reference sequence). Trimming removed 3 bases at V and 2 bases at J, with 17 bases between. CDR3: CAWSGYAGVGNQPQHF. The CDR3 bases are TGTGCCTGGAGCGGGTATGCGGGGGTAGGCAATCAGCCCCAGCATTTT.

The V and J genes are TRBV6-1 and TRBJ2-3, with TRBD2 identical over 7 bases. The J segment lost 2 bases and the V segment lost 6 bases, leaving 11 bases of the junction unmatched. The germline gives CDR1 MNHNS, CDR2 SASEGT. The CDR3 is made up of 16 amino acids. Here the CDR3 DNA reads TGTGCCAGCAGGCCCAATCTAGCGGAGTTCACAGATACGCAGTATTTT. Amino acids: CASRPNLAEFTDTQYF.

This clonotype was detected many times. This chain joins TRBV18 and TRBJ2-5; unclear D gene. The CDR3 sequence is 11 residues long. Germline V gene lookup returns CDR1 KGHSH and CDR2 LQKENI. Trimming shortened V by 8 bases and J by 0 bases, and 4 bases separated the two germline ends. CDR3 bases: TGTGCCAGCAGCCACCAAGAGACCCAGTACTTC. This gives the protein CASSHQETQYF.

There are a few counts of this clonotype. The chain combines TRBV20-1 with TRBJ1-5; a weak D match, TRBD1 (5 bases). The CDR3 contains 14 residues. Trimming stripped 6 bases from V and 2 bases from J, with 14 bases between. In germline, CDR1 is DFQATT, CDR2 SNEGSKA (reference sequence). The CDR3 is CSAAGGGGNQPQHF. CDR3 nucleotide sequence: TGCAGTGCCGCGGGGGGGGGGGGCAATCAGCCCCAGCATTTT.

This clonotype was recorded at least ten times. This chain joins TRBV12-3 or TRBV12-4 and TRBJ2-7; 7 nucleotides line up with TRBD2. The junction had 4 bases not matched to a gene; V was cut back by 2 bases and J by 0 bases. This CDR3 has 15 amino acids. The CDR3 DNA reads TGTGCCAGCAGTTTAATGTGGGAGGGCTCCTACGAGCAGTACTTC. Translating gives CASSLMWEGSYEQYF.

J is TRBJ2-5 and V is TRBV6-1, with D uncertain. Germline CDR1 reads MNHNS; CDR2 reads SASEGT. This CDR3 has 12 amino acids. V was pared by 4 bases and J by 5 bases, with 8 bases between. CDR3 in DNA: TGTGCCAGCAGTGCGGACGCGGAGACCCAGTACTTC. Protein sequence: CASSADAETQYF.

The genes are TRBV5-6 and TRBJ1-3; unclear D gene. The CDR3 is made up of 15 amino acids. Germline V gene data show CDR1 as SGHDT and CDR2 as YYEEEE. The ends were cut back, 1 base at V and 0 bases at J, with 8 bases in the middle. The CDR3 is CASSLRQLSGNTIYF. In DNA, the CDR3 is TGTGCCAGCAGCTTGCGGCAGCTCTCTGGAAACACCATATATTTT.

This clonotype was detected a few times. V gene TRBV7-8 combines with J gene TRBJ1-1; tentative D call: TRBD1 (5 bases). The CDR3 has 15 residues. Looked up from germline, CDR1 is SGHVS and CDR2 is FQNEAQ. Trimming removed 4 bases from V and 1 base from J, with 13 bases in between. CDR3 DNA sequence: TGTGCCAGCAGCTACGGGGTCGGGACGAACACTGAAGCTTTCTTT. It codes for CASSYGVGTNTEAFF.

This clonotype was seen many times. The chain uses TRBV13 and TRBJ2-7; 12 positions match TRBD2. Unmatched junction bases numbered 8, after V lost 5 bases and J lost 6 bases. The germline gives CDR1 PRHDT, CDR2 FYEKMQ (reference sequence). This CDR3 has 15 residues. CDR3 amino acids: CASSPPSGGEAEQYF. CDR3 in DNA: TGTGCCAGCAGCCCTCCTAGCGGGGGGGAGGCCGAGCAGTACTTC.

This clonotype was seen repeatedly, ten times or more. V is TRBV29-1 and J is TRBJ1-2; D unresolved. CDR3 length: 14 amino acids. The germline V gene encodes CDR1 SQVTM and CDR2 ANQGSEA. V dropped 5 bases and J dropped 4 bases, with 17 bases sitting between them. CDR3 sequence: CSVNRVEGSYGYTF. The CDR3 DNA reads TGCAGCGTTAACCGGGTGGAGGGAAGCTATGGCTACACCTTC.

There are many counts of this clonotype. This sequence joins TRBV12-3 or TRBV12-4 and TRBJ1-1; no reliable D call. Trimming cost V 5 bases and J 11 bases, with 21 bases left between them. CDR3 length equals 14 residues. The CDR3 DNA sequence: TGTGCCAGCAGTCTCCCTCGCCGAACAGCCTCGGCTTTCTTT. Amino acid sequence: CASSLPRRTASAFF.

This clonotype was recorded many times. The chain carries TRBV27 and TRBJ1-2, with D possibly TRBD1 on 5 matching bases. Germline V gives CDR1 MNHEY, CDR2 SMNVEV (reference sequence). The CDR3 covers 14 residues. Trimming stripped 5 bases from V and 4 bases from J, with 14 bases between. The CDR3 bases are TGTGCCAGCAGTCCCACGTGGGGGGTCTATGGCTACACCTTC. This translates into CASSPTWGVYGYTF.

This clonotype showed up many times. The CDR3 bases are TGTGCCAGCAGTTTAGTTTCGCGGGGGGCTAGAGATACGCAGTATTTT. As protein: CASSLVSRGARDTQYF. This chain links TRBV27 with TRBJ2-3; the match to TRBD2 covers 8 bases. J lost 5 bases, V lost 2 bases, and 9 bases had no gene match. Germline V gives CDR1 MNHEY, CDR2 SMNVEV (reference sequence). This CDR3 comprises 16 residues.

This clonotype was recorded many times. The DNA for the CDR3 is TGTGCCAGCAGTTACTCGCCTGGACAGCGCGCGGGAAACACCATATATTTT. This sequence encodes CASSYSPGQRAGNTIYF. This chain joins TRBV6-5 and TRBJ1-3, with D perhaps matching TRBD1 (6 bases). Trimming shortened V by 0 bases and J by 4 bases, and 16 bases separated the two germline ends. The V gene's germline CDR1 is MNHEY and CDR2 SVGAGI. The CDR3 runs to 17 residues.

The V call is TRBV7-3, the J call TRBJ2-1, with D perhaps TRBD2 (5 bases). V was clipped by 0 bases and J by 6 bases, with 18 bases between them. Germline V gene lookup returns CDR1 SGHTA and CDR2 FQGTGA. This CDR3 has 17 amino acids. The CDR3 coding sequence is TGTGCCAGCAGCTTAACGGATCGGCGGGCTGTGCCCAATGAGCAGTTCTTC. Translation: CASSLTDRRAVPNEQFF.

The chain couples TRBV5-1 to TRBJ2-7; the match to TRBD1 covers 7 bases. The CDR3 has 14 residues. The V gene's germline CDR1 is SGHRS and CDR2 YFSETQ. Germline trimming cut 5 bases from V and 7 bases from J; bases unmatched to any gene: 12. CDR3 DNA sequence: TGCGCCAGCAGAAGGTCAGGGACAGACGGGGAGCAGTACTTC. This sequence encodes CASRRSGTDGEQYF. The full variable domain, in which reference TRBV5-1 and TRBJ2-7 provide the parts outside the CDR3, is KAGVTQTPRYLIKTRGQQVTLSCSPISGHRSVSWYQQTPGQGLQFLFEYFSETQRNKGNFPGRFSGRQFSNSRSEMNVSTLELGDSALYLCASRRSGTDGEQYFGPGTRLTVT.

There are many counts of this clonotype. The chain joins TRBV13 to TRBJ1-2; 7 bases are a match to TRBD1. Germline trimming cut 5 bases from V and 6 bases from J; bases unmatched to any gene: 9. Germline V gene data show CDR1 as PRHDT and CDR2 as FYEKMQ (reference sequence). The CDR3 extends over 14 amino acids. The CDR3 sequence: CASSRQGWPHGYTF. CDR3 in DNA: TGTGCCAGCAGCCGACAGGGTTGGCCCCATGGCTACACCTTC. The full variable domain, rest sourced from reference TRBV13 and TRBJ1-2, is AAGVIQSPRHLIKEKRETATLKCYPIPRHDTVYWYQQGPGQDPQFLISFYEKMQSDKGSIPDRFSAQQFSDYHSELNMSSLELGDSALYFCASSRQGWPHGYTFGSGTRLTVV.

This clonotype appeared many times. The chain combines TRBV10-3 with TRBJ2-3; D gene ambiguous. The germline V and J ends were trimmed by 6 bases and 1 base, with 8 bases remaining between them. The CDR3 is 13 amino acids. CDR1 and CDR2 from the germline V gene are ENHRY and SYGVKD. DNA of the CDR3: TGTGCCATCAGCGAATGGGGCACAGATACGCAGTATTTT. This encodes CAISEWGTDTQYF.

This clonotype was seen only a few times. The rearrangement uses TRBV18 and TRBJ1-2; the D gene is possibly TRBD1 (5 bases). Trimming left V 5 bases short and J 2 bases short, with 15 bases between. The CDR3 sequence is 15 residues long. The germline V gene has CDR1 KGHSH and CDR2 LQKENI. In DNA form, the CDR3 reads TGTGCCAGCTCATCGCGGGGGGAGCTCAACTATGGCTACACCTTC. It codes for CASSSRGELNYGYTF.